The 8 T cell receptor beta chains presented below share a single source sample, sequenced in a study of beta chain features in type 1 diabetes. The entirety of the isolated RNA underwent reverse transcription, so expressed TCRB transcripts were sequenced. Sequencing was performed with immunoSEQ multiplex PCR; in TCRdb, only in-frame clones are kept and a portion is missing. The table shows 200,000 to 250,000 clones, with around 9.6% occurring only once. Sequenced: naive CD4+ T cells from blood. These receptors all stem from a woman younger than 30 in good health.

There are a few counts of this clone. This chain links TRBV19 with TRBJ1-4, with D maybe TRBD1 (6 bases). V dropped 5 bases and J dropped 8 bases, with 12 bases sitting between them. CDR3 length: 13 amino acids. CDR1 LNHDA and CDR2 SQIVND come from the germline V gene (reference sequence). The CDR3 region has the DNA TGTGCCAGTAGTGGCTCCAGGGGCGAAAAACTGTTTTTT. Residues: CASSGSRGEKLFF.

Only a few counts were recorded for this clone. J is TRBJ1-5 and V is TRBV5-1; TRBD1 aligns across 10 bases. V shed 3 bases and J 6 bases; nucleotides not matched to a gene: 3. The CDR3 is 14 amino acids. Germline lookup yields CDR1 SGHRS and CDR2 YFSETQ. The CDR3 sequence: CASSSTGGGQPQHF. The CDR3 nucleotides are TGCGCCAGCAGCTCGACAGGGGGCGGTCAGCCCCAGCATTTT.

The genes are TRBV27 and TRBJ2-5; D is unclear. Deletions cut 2 bases from V and 5 bases from J, with 6 bases between. This CDR3 contains 12 residues. The germline V gene encodes CDR1 MNHEY and CDR2 SMNVEV (reference sequence). As DNA, the CDR3 is TGTGCCAGCAGTTTACTCGGTGAGACCCAGTACTTC. This codes for CASSLLGETQYF.

This clone has more than one count but fewer than ten. The genes are TRBV5-6 and TRBJ2-3, with D perhaps matching TRBD1 (6 bases). The CDR3 spans 13 residues. The germline V gene has CDR1 SGHDT and CDR2 YYEEEE. V lost 4 bases to trimming and J lost 4 bases, with 10 bases between them. CDR3 sequence (DNA): TGTGCCAGCAGCCGAACAGGGTCAGATACGCAGTATTTT. This codes for CASSRTGSDTQYF.

This clone was counted only a few times. The rearrangement links TRBV5-1 to TRBJ2-3; 11 nucleotides align to TRBD1. CDR1 is SGHRS, CDR2 YFSETQ, per germline. This CDR3 contains 17 residues. V trimming: 2 bases; J trimming: 3 bases; junction bases outside the gene matches: 8. The CDR3 nucleotides are TGCGCCAGCAGCTTTACGGGACAGGGGGAAGGAACAGATACGCAGTATTTT. Translation: CASSFTGQGEGTDTQYF.

This clone has more than one count but fewer than ten. This rearrangement joins TRBV2 to TRBJ1-2; the D gene is possibly TRBD1 (5 bases). Germline loops: CDR1 SNHLY, CDR2 FYNNEI. The CDR3 is 14 amino acids. V shed 2 bases and J shed 7 bases, with 14 bases lying between them. The CDR3 protein is CASSETNGGTGYTF. In DNA, the CDR3 is TGTGCCAGCAGTGAAACAAACGGGGGTACTGGCTACACCTTC.

This clone turned up a few times. The J gene is TRBJ1-1, the V gene TRBV5-1; TRBD1 aligns across 7 bases. The CDR3 spans 16 residues. Germline V gene lookup returns CDR1 SGHRS and CDR2 YFSETQ. V dropped 4 bases and J dropped 1; count of bases not matched to a gene: 10. The CDR3 sequence is CASSPRLGQQNTEAFF. CDR3 bases: TGCGCCAGCAGCCCCAGGTTGGGACAGCAGAACACTGAAGCTTTCTTT.

The sample holds a few counts of this clone. This chain connects TRBV6-5 to TRBJ2-3; tentative D call: TRBD1 (6 bases). The V end was cut by 6 bases, the J end by 6 bases, with 13 bases between. This CDR3 is 13 amino acids long. CDR1 MNHEY and CDR2 SVGAGI come from the germline V gene. In nucleotides, the CDR3 is TGTGCCAGCAGGAGAACAGGGCCCGATACGCAGTATTTT. This encodes CASRRTGPDTQYF.